A selection of T cell receptor beta chains follows, all from one sample in a study of control samples from healthy donors and cancer patients. Repertoires were generated with immunoSEQ multiplex PCR, while TCRdb's copy carries only in-frame clones and drops some. This table holds about 150,000 clones, roughly 94% found once. Input material: blood. The receptors were sampled from a woman aged 18-29 years in good health. CDR3s include the opening cysteine and the closing phenylalanine or tryptophan. D genes are given only for firm matches. Expanded clones are given a class, and other clones once, few, many or no size at all.

J gene | clone size | V gene | D gene | CDR3 protein | CDR3 DNA
TRBJ1-1 | NA | TRBV19 | NA | CASSIVGGTGSTEAFF | TGTGCCAGTAGTATAGTAGGGGGGACGGGTAGTACTGAAGCTTTCTTT
TRBJ1-1 | once | TRBV14 | NA | CASSRGNWAGNTEAFF | TGTGCCAGCAGCCGAGGAAATTGGGCAGGGAACACTGAAGCTTTCTTT
TRBJ1-6 | once | TRBV19 | TRBD1 | CASSHRDRGNSPLHF | TGTGCCAGTAGTCACCGGGACAGGGGGAATTCACCCCTCCACTTT
TRBJ2-1 | NA | TRBV6-2/TRBV6-3 | NA | CASSLRGGSLYNEQFF | TGTGCCAGCAGTTTACGGGGCGGATCTCTCTACAATGAGCAGTTCTTC
TRBJ1-1 | NA | TRBV11-2 | TRBD1 | CASSDRTGGNTEAFF | TGTGCCAGCAGCGACAGGACAGGGGGGAACACTGAAGCTTTCTTT
TRBJ1-5 | NA | TRBV19 | NA | CASSIASQSANQPQHF | TGTGCCAGTAGTATTGCGTCTCAGAGTGCCAATCAGCCCCAGCATTTT
TRBJ2-1 | NA | TRBV15 | TRBD2 | CATSRDGVAGNNEQFF | TGTGCCACCAGCAGAGATGGGGTAGCGGGGAACAATGAGCAGTTCTTC
TRBJ1-5 | NA | TRBV7-2 | NA | CASSLTAPNQPQHF | TGTGCCAGCAGCTTGACAGCTCCCAATCAGCCCCAGCATTTT
TRBJ1-1 | NA | TRBV6-1 | NA | CASSGRSFLPGNTEAFF | TGTGCCAGCAGTGGTAGGTCCTTTCTACCAGGGAACACTGAAGCTTTCTTT
TRBJ1-2 | NA | TRBV4-1 | NA | CASSQVIGQKDSSAF | TGCGCCAGCAGCCAAGTAATCGGACAGAAGGATTCTAGCGCCTTC
TRBJ2-2 | NA | TRBV12-5 | NA | CASGLSSAGSRANTGELFF | TGTGCTAGTGGTTTGTCCAGTGCCGGGTCCCGGGCGAACACCGGGGAGCTGTTTTTT
TRBJ1-2 | NA | TRBV18 | NA | CASSPPPGTSNGYTF | TGTGCCAGCTCACCACCCCCCGGGACCTCGAATGGCTACACCTTC
TRBJ2-5 | NA | TRBV5-4 | NA | CASSLWGAQETQYF | TGTGCCAGCAGCTTGTGGGGGGCGCAGGAGACCCAGTACTTC
TRBJ1-2 | NA | TRBV2 | NA | CAGRRDEDGYTF | TGTGCCGGCCGGAGGGATGAGGATGGCTACACCTTC
TRBJ1-5 | NA | TRBV28 | TRBD1 | CASRPLADRGGQPQHF | TGTGCCAGCAGACCTCTCGCTGACAGGGGCGGCCAGCCCCAGCATTTT